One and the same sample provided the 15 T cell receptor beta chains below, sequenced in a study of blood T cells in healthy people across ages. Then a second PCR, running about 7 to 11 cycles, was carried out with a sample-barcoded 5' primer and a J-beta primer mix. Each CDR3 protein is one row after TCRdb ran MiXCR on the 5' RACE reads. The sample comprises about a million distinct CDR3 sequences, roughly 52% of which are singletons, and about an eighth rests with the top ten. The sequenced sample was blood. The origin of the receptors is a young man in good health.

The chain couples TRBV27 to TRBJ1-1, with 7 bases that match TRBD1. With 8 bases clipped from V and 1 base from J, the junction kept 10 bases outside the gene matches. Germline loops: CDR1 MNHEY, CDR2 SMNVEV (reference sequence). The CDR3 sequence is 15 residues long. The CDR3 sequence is CASLRQGQPNTEAFF. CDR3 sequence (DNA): TGTGCCAGCCTCCGCCAGGGACAGCCGAACACTGAAGCTTTCTTT.

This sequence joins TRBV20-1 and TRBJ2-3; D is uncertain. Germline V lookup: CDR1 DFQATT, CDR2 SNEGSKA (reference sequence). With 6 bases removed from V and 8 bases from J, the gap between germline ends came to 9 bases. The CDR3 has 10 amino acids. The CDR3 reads CSARLGTQYF. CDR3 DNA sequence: TGCAGTGCCCGCTTGGGTACGCAGTATTTT.

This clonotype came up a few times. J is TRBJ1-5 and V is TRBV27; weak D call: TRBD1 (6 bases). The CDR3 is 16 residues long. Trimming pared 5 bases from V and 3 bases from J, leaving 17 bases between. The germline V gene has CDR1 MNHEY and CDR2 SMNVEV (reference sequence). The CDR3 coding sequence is TGTGCCAGCAGTAAGCGGGGGGCCGAAATCAATCAGCCCCAGCATTTT. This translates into CASSKRGAEINQPQHF.

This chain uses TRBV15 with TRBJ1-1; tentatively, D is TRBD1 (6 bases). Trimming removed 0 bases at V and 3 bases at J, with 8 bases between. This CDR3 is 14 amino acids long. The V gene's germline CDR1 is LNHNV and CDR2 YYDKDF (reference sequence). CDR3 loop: CATSREDSHTEAFF. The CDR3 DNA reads TGTGCCACCAGCAGAGAGGACAGTCACACTGAAGCTTTCTTT.

The CDR3 coding sequence is TGCGCCAGCAGCGTTTCGGGTCTTACTGAAGCTTTCTTT. It specifies CASSVSGLTEAFF. The chain joins TRBV5-1 to TRBJ1-1; D ambiguous. CDR1 and CDR2 from the germline V gene are SGHRS and YFSETQ. V lost 4 bases, J lost 5 bases, and 12 bases lay in between. There are 13 residues in the CDR3.

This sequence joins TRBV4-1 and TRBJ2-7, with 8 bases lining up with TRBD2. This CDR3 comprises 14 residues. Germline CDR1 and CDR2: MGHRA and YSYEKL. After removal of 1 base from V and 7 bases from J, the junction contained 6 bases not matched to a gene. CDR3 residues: CASSQVLADNEQYF. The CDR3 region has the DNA TGCGCCAGCAGCCAAGTACTAGCGGACAATGAGCAGTACTTC.

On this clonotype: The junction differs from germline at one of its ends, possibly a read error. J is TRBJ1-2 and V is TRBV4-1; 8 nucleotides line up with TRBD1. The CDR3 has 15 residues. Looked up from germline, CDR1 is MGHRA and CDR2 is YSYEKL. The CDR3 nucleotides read TGCGCCAGCAGCCAGGACAGGGCATCGGGCTATGGCTGCACCTTC. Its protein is CASSQDRASGYGCTF.

The CDR3 DNA reads as TGTGCCTGGAGTGTCGTGAATAGCAATCAGCCCCAGCATTTT. It is translated as CAWSVVNSNQPQHF. This chain connects TRBV30 to TRBJ1-5; no clear D gene. CDR3 size: 14 residues. Trimming removed 0 bases at V and 0 bases at J, with 6 bases between. Germline lookup yields CDR1 GTSNPN and CDR2 SVGIG (reference sequence). The variable domain in full, with the rest retrieved from reference TRBV30 and TRBJ1-5, is SQTIHQWPATLVQPVGSPLSLECTVEGTSNPNLYWYRQAAGRGLQLLFYSVGIGQISSEVPQNLSASRPQDRQFILSSKKLLLSDSGFYLCAWSVVNSNQPQHFGDGTRLSIL.

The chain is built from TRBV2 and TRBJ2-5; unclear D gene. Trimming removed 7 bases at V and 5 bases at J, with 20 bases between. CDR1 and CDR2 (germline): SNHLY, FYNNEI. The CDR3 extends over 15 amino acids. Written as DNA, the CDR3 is TGTGCCAGCATTATGTTCGGGCAATCGATCGAGACCCAGTACTTC. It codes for CASIMFGQSIETQYF.

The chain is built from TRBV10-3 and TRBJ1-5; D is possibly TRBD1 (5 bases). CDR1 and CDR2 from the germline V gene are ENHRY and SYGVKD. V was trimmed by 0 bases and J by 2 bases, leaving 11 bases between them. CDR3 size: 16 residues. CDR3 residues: CAISESGGGGNQPQHF. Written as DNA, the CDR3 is TGTGCCATCAGTGAGTCGGGGGGAGGAGGCAATCAGCCCCAGCATTTT.

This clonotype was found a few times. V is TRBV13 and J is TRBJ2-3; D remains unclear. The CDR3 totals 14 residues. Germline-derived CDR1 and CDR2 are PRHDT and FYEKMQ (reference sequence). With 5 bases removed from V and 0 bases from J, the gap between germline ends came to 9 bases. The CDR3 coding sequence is TGTGCCAGCAGCCTCCCCCTTAGCACAGATACGCAGTATTTT. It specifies CASSLPLSTDTQYF.

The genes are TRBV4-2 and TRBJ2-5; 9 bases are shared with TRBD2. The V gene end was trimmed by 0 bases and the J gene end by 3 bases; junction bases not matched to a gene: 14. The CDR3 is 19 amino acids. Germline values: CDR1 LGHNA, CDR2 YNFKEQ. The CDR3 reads CASSQDLPGRAGGKETQYF. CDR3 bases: TGTGCCAGCAGCCAAGACCTCCCCGGTCGAGCGGGGGGTAAAGAGACCCAGTACTTC.

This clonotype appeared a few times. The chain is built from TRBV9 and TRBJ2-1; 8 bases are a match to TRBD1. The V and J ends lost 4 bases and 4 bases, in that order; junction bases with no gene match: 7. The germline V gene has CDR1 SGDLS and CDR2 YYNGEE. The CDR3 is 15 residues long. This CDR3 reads CASSFGTGHYNEQFF. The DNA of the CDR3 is TGTGCCAGCAGCTTCGGGACAGGACATTACAATGAGCAGTTCTTC.

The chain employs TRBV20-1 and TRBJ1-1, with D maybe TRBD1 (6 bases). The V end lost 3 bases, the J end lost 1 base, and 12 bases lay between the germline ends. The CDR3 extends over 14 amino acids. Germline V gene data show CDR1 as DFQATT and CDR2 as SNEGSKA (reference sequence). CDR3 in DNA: TGCAGTGCTAGGGGACACAACACGAACACTGAAGCTTTCTTT. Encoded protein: CSARGHNTNTEAFF.

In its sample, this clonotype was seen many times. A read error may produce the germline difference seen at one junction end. The CDR3, as DNA: TGTGCCAGCAGCTTAGTCAATGAGCAGTTCTTC. Residues: CASSLVNEQFF. This chain links TRBV12-3 or TRBV12-4 with TRBJ2-1, with D uncertain. The CDR3 extends over 11 amino acids.